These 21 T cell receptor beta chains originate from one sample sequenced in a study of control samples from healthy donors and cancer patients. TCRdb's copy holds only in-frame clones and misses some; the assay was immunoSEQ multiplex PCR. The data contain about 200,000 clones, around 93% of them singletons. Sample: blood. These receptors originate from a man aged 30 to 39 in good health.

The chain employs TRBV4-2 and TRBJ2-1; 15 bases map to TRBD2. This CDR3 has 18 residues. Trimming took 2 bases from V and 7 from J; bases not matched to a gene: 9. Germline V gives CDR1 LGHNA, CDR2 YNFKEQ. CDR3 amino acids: CASSQNQLGTSGGNEQFF. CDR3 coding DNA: TGTGCCAGCAGCCAAAACCAACTCGGGACTAGCGGGGGGAATGAGCAGTTCTTC.

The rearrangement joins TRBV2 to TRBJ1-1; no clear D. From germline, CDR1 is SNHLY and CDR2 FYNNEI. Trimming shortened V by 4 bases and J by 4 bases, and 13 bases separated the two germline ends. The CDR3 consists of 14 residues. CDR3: CASSAGPTSTEAFF. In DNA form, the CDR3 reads TGTGCCAGCAGTGCCGGGCCAACTTCCACTGAAGCTTTCTTT.

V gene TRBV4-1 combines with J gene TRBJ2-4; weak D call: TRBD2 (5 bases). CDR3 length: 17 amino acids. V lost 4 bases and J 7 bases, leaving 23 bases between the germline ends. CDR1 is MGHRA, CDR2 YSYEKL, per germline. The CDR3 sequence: CASSPDGVGGLQNIQYF. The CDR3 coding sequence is TGCGCCAGCAGCCCCGACGGGGTTGGAGGCCTTCAGAACATTCAGTACTTC.

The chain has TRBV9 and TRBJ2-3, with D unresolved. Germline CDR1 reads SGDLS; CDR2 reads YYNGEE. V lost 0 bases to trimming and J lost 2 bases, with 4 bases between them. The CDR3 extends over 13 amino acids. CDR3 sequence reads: CASSVDDTDTQYF. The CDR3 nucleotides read TGTGCCAGCAGCGTAGATGACACAGATACGCAGTATTTT.

The CDR3 region has the DNA TGTGCCAGCAGCCAGACAGGGGGCTCTGGGGCCAACGTCCTGACTTTC. This gives the protein CASSQTGGSGANVLTF. The gene calls are TRBV7-3 and TRBJ2-6; 9 nucleotides align to TRBD1. The trim removed 5 bases at V and 0 bases at J, leaving 2 bases unmatched. Germline values: CDR1 SGHTA, CDR2 FQGTGA. The CDR3 has 16 amino acids.

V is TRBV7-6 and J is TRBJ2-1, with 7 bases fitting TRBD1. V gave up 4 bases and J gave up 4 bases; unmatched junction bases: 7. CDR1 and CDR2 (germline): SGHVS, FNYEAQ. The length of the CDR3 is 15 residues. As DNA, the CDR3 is TGTGCCAGCAGCTCACACGGACAGGTTTACAATGAGCAGTTCTTC. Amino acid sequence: CASSSHGQVYNEQFF.

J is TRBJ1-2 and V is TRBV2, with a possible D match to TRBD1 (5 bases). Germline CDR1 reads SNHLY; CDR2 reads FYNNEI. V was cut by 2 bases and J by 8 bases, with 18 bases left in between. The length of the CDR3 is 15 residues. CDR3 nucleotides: TGTGCCAGCAGTGAATCCGTGGGACTGTCTGGAGGCTACACCTTC. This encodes CASSESVGLSGGYTF.

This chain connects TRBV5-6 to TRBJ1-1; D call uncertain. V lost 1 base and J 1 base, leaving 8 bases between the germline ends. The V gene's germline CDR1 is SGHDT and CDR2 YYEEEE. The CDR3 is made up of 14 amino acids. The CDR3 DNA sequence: TGTGCCAGCAGCTTGCTAGCGAAGAACACTGAAGCTTTCTTT. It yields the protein CASSLLAKNTEAFF.

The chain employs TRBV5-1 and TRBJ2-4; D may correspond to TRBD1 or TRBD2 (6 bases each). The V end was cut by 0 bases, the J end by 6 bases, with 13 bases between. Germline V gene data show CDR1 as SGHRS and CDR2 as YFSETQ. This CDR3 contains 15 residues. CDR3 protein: CASSLEGGRRNIQYF. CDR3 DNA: TGCGCCAGCAGCTTGGAAGGGGGGCGAAGAAACATTCAGTACTTC.

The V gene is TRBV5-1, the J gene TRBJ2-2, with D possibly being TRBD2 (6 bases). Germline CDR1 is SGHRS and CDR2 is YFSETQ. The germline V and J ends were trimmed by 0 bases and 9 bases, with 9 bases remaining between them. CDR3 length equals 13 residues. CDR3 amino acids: CASSLGRGRELFF. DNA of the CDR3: TGCGCCAGCAGCTTGGGGAGGGGTCGGGAGCTGTTTTTT. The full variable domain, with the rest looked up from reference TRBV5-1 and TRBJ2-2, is KAGVTQTPRYLIKTRGQQVTLSCSPISGHRSVSWYQQTPGQGLQFLFEYFSETQRNKGNFPGRFSGRQFSNSRSEMNVSTLELGDSALYLCASSLGRGRELFFGEGSRLTVL.

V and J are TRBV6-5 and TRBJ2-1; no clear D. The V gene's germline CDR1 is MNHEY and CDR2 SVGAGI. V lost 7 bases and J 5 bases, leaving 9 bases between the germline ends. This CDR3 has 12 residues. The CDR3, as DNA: TGTGCCAGCAAGGCCGGACACAATGAGCAGTTCTTC. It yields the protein CASKAGHNEQFF.

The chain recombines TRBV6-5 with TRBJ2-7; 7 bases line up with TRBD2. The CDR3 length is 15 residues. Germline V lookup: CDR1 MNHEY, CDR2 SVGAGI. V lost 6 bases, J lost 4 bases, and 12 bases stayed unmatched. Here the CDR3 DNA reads TGTGCCAGCAGACCTGGGGAGGGCCCGGCGTACGAGCAGTACTTC. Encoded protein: CASRPGEGPAYEQYF.

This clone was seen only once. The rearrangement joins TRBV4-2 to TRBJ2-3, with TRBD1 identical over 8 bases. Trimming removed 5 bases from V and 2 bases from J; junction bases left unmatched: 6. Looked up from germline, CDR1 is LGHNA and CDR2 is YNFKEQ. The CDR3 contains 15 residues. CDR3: CASSTGGVDTDTQYF. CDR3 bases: TGTGCCAGCAGCACAGGGGGTGTGGACACAGATACGCAGTATTTT.

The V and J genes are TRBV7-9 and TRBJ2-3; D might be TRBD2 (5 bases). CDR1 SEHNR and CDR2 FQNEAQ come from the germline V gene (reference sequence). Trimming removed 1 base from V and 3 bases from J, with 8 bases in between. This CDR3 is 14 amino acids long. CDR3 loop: CASSLERRTDTQYF. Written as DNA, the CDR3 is TGTGCCAGCAGCTTAGAGCGGCGTACAGATACGCAGTATTTT.

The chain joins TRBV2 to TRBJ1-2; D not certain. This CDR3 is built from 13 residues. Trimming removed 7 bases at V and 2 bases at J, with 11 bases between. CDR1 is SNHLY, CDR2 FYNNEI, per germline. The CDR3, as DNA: TGTGCCAGCAATACCGGGCCCAACTATGGCTACACCTTC. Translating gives CASNTGPNYGYTF.

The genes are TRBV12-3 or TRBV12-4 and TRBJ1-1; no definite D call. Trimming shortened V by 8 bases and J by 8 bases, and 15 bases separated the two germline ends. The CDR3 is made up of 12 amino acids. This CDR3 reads CASLDDPLEAFF. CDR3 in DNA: TGTGCCAGCTTGGACGACCCCCTCGAAGCTTTCTTT.

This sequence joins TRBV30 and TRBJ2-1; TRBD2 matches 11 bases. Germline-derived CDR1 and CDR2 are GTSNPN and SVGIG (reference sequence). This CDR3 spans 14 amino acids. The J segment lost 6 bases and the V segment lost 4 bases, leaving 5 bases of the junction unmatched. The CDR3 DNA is TGTGCCTGGACTCTTAGCGGGGGGGCCAATGAGCAGTTCTTC. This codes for CAWTLSGGANEQFF.

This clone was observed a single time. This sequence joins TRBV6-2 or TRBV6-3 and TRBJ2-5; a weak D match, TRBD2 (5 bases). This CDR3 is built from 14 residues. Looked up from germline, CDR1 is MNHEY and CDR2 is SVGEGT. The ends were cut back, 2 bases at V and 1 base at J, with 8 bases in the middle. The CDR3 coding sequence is TGTGCCAGCAGTTACGCCCGGGGCCAAGAGACCCAGTACTTC. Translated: CASSYARGQETQYF.

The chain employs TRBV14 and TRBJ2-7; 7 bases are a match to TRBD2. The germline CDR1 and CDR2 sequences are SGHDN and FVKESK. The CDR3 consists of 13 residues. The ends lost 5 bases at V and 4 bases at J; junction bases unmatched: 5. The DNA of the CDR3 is TGTGCCAGCAGCAGTGGACTAGTGTACGAGCAGTACTTC. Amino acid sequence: CASSSGLVYEQYF.

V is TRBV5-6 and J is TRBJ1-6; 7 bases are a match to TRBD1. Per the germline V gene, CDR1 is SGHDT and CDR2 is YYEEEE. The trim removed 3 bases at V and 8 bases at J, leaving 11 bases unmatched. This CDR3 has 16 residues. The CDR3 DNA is TGTGCCAGCAGCTGGGAAAAGGGACAGCTACATTCACCCCTCCACTTT. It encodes CASSWEKGQLHSPLHF.

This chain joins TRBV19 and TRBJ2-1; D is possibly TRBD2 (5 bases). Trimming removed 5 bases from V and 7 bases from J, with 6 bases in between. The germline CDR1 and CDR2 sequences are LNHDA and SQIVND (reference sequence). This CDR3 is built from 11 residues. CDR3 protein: CASSRGNEQFF. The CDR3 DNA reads TGTGCCAGTAGTCGGGGAAATGAGCAGTTCTTC.